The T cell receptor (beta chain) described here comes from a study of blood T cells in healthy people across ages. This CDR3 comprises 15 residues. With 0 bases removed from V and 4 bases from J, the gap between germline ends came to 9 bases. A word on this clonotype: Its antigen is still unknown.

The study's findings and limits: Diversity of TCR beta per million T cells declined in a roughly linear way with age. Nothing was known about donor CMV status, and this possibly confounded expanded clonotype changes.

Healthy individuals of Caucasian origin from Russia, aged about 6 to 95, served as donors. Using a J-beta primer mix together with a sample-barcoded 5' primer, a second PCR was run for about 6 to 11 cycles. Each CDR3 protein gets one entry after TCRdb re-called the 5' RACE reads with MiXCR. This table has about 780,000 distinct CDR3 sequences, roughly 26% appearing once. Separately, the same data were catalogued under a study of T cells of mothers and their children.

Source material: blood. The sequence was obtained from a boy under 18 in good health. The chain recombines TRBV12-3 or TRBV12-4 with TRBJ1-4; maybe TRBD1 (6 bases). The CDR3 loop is CASSLAGARNEKLFF. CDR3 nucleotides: TGTGCCAGCAGTTTAGCGGGGGCACGTAATGAAAAACTGTTTTTT.